This record looks at one TCR beta chain sequence and its context. Antigen specificity is unknown. This specimen belongs to a study of a mutant IDH1 vaccine in newly diagnosed glioma. About the research overall: Those enrolled had earlier been treated with radiotherapy, temozolomide, or both, mostly both. Findings and caveats of the study: Vaccine-induced responses were seen in approximately 93% of patients, spanning several MHC alleles.

Time point meaning: week 5, during vaccination. Doses of 300 ug of mutant IDH1 20-mer peptide were given with topical imiquimod. There were new WHO grade 3 or 4 astrocytomas in the donors, and these were IDH1-mutant and ATRX-lost. Clones were read by immunoSEQ multiplex PCR, and TCRdb kept only the in-frame ones, dropping some. The data hold some 29,000 clones, with roughly nine tenths observed a single time. Per the germline V gene, CDR1 is SGHTA and CDR2 is FQGNSA. This CDR3 has 15 amino acids. V lost 5 bases and J lost 2, with 15 bases in between. Sample: peripheral blood mononuclear cells (PBMCs), taken from a glioma patient whose treatment included an IDH1 peptide vaccine. The TCR was taken from a woman between 35 and 50 years old with glioma. Some clones in this sample may be carry-over from other donors' samples. The genes are TRBV7-2 and TRBJ2-5, with TRBD1 as a possible D gene (7 bases). The CDR3 coding sequence is TGTGCCAGCAGCCAGCCCAGGGGGGCTCAAGAGACCCAGTACTTC. Residues: CASSQPRGAQETQYF. Full variable domain (missing parts from reference TRBV7-2 and TRBJ2-5): GAGVSQSPSNKVTEKGKDVELRCDPISGHTALYWYRQSLGQGLEFLIYFQGNSAPDKSGLPSDRFSAERTGGSVSTLTIQRTQQEDSAVYLCASSQPRGAQETQYFGPGTRLLVL.